This passage covers 12 T cell receptor beta chains from one sample sequenced in a study of T cells in narcolepsy. The data were produced by immunoSEQ multiplex PCR, yet TCRdb's version contains in-frame clones alone and is incomplete. In the table there are some 30,000 clones, roughly 80% of which are singletons. Sample: memory (CD45RA-) CD4+ T cells from blood. These receptors were collected from a human donor in good health.

This clone was recorded only once. V and J are TRBV5-1 and TRBJ2-7, with unresolved D. Trimming removed 3 bases at V and 4 bases at J, with 8 bases between. CDR3 size: 12 residues. The germline gives CDR1 SGHRS, CDR2 YFSETQ. The CDR3: CASSSTQYEQYF. The CDR3 nucleotides read TGCGCCAGCAGCTCCACCCAGTACGAGCAGTACTTC. Full variable domain (remainder filled in from reference TRBV5-1 and TRBJ2-7): KAGVTQTPRYLIKTRGQQVTLSCSPISGHRSVSWYQQTPGQGLQFLFEYFSETQRNKGNFPGRFSGRQFSNSRSEMNVSTLELGDSALYLCASSSTQYEQYFGPGTRLTVT.

The chain is built from TRBV7-2 and TRBJ2-1, with D tentatively TRBD2 (5 bases). The CDR3 covers 18 residues. Trimming stripped 8 bases from V and 0 bases from J, with 23 bases between. The germline gives CDR1 SGHTA, CDR2 FQGNSA. The chain's CDR3 is CASARPGNSASSYNEQFF. The CDR3 DNA is TGTGCCAGCGCCCGTCCCGGTAATAGCGCGAGCTCCTACAATGAGCAGTTCTTC.

CDR3 nucleotide sequence: TGTGCCAGCAGCTTCGGGGCAGGCGGGGAGCAGTACTTC. Protein sequence: CASSFGAGGEQYF. V usage is TRBV7-3 and J usage is TRBJ2-7; D could derive from TRBD1 or TRBD2 (5 bases each). Germline values: CDR1 SGHTA, CDR2 FQGTGA. CDR3 length equals 13 residues. V lost 3 bases, J lost 7 bases, and 13 bases lay in between.

A remark on this clone: Additional DNA sequences in this sample encode the identical CDR3. The CDR3 loop reads CARKGSGNTIYF. Written as DNA, the CDR3 is TGTGCCAGGAAGGGATCCGGAAACACCATATATTTT. The chain joins TRBV2 to TRBJ1-3; D is undetermined. CDR1 and CDR2 (germline): SNHLY, FYNNEI. V was shortened by 9 bases and J by 4 bases, with 10 bases between the two germline ends. The CDR3 consists of 12 residues.

This sequence joins TRBV7-8 and TRBJ2-5; tentatively, D is TRBD2 (5 bases). Germline assignment: CDR1 SGHVS and CDR2 FQNEAQ. V dropped 2 bases and J dropped 8 bases, with 9 bases sitting between them. CDR3 length: 12 residues. The CDR3 DNA sequence: TGTGCCAGCAGCTTACCTACGGGAACCCAGTACTTC. Protein: CASSLPTGTQYF.

This rearrangement joins TRBV7-8 to TRBJ1-5; 8 bases are a match to TRBD1. CDR1 is SGHVS and CDR2 is FQNEAQ in the germline V gene. V lost 4 bases to trimming and J lost 4 bases; unmatched junction nucleotides: 12. The length of the CDR3 is 17 residues. This CDR3 is CASSSHRGTGENQPQHF. The DNA for the CDR3 is TGTGCCAGCAGCTCGCACCGAGGGACAGGCGAGAATCAGCCCCAGCATTTT.

This chain joins TRBV6-5 and TRBJ2-3, with no clear D. The CDR3 consists of 15 residues. The germline V and J ends were trimmed by 5 bases and 2 bases, with 14 bases remaining between them. Looked up from germline, CDR1 is MNHEY and CDR2 is SVGAGI. The CDR3 spells CASSPGRRNTDTQYF. CDR3 nucleotides: TGTGCCAGCAGTCCCGGTCGGCGGAACACAGATACGCAGTATTTT.

The rearrangement uses TRBV11-2 and TRBJ2-3; 7 bases align to TRBD2. Trimming took 7 bases from V and 1 from J; bases not matched to a gene: 5. The CDR3 consists of 14 residues. Germline assignment: CDR1 SGHAT and CDR2 FQNNGV. In nucleotides, the CDR3 is TGTGCCAGCATACCTAGCGGACGCACAGATACGCAGTATTTT. Protein: CASIPSGRTDTQYF.

This clone was observed a handful of times. The chain recombines TRBV5-6 with TRBJ1-1; D uncertain. Trimming stripped 4 bases from V and 9 bases from J, with 10 bases between. The CDR3 is made up of 11 amino acids. Germline V lookup: CDR1 SGHDT, CDR2 YYEEEE. Written as DNA, the CDR3 is TGTGCCAGCAGCGACCGGCTGAAAGCTTTCTTT. Amino acid sequence: CASSDRLKAFF.

The V gene is TRBV6-1, the J gene TRBJ1-2; the D is unclear. Germline lookup yields CDR1 MNHNS and CDR2 SASEGT. This CDR3 is built from 14 residues. V gave up 5 bases and J gave up 2 bases, with 12 bases separating them. CDR3 bases: TGTGCCAGCAGTCGAGCTACAGAGAACTATGGCTACACCTTC. Translation gives CASSRATENYGYTF.

The chain recombines TRBV7-2 with TRBJ1-2, with D possibly being TRBD1 (6 bases). With 2 bases removed from V and 3 bases from J, the gap between germline ends came to 19 bases. Germline-derived CDR1 and CDR2 are SGHTA and FQGNSA. This CDR3 region has 17 residues. CDR3 protein: CASSLLGGTGGDYGYTF. CDR3 sequence (DNA): TGTGCCAGCAGCTTACTAGGGGGTACCGGTGGAGACTATGGCTACACCTTC. Drawing the rest from reference TRBV7-2 and TRBJ1-2, the complete variable domain is GAGVSQSPSNKVTEKGKDVELRCDPISGHTALYWYRQSLGQGLEFLIYFQGNSAPDKSGLPSDRFSAERTGGSVSTLTIQRTQQEDSAVYLCASSLLGGTGGDYGYTFGSGTRLTVV.

The rearrangement joins TRBV5-1 to TRBJ2-1; D may be TRBD2 (5 bases). Germline V gene data show CDR1 as SGHRS and CDR2 as YFSETQ. Trimming removed 2 bases at V and 3 bases at J, with 12 bases between. This CDR3 has 15 residues. The chain's CDR3 is CASSFSSPRYNEQFF. The CDR3 DNA sequence: TGCGCCAGCAGCTTCTCTAGCCCCCGCTACAATGAGCAGTTCTTC.